This T cell receptor beta chain stems from a study of T cell responses to AZD1222 COVID-19 vaccine. Produced via immunoSEQ multiplex PCR; TCRdb's table is partial and in-frame only. The data show about 140,000 clones, approximately 90% seen once. Points from the study as a whole: As reported, nearly half of all spike-specific TCRs target variant regions that are unmutated. The number of AZD1222 recipients seropositive at baseline was only five or six. It should be noted that donors were predominantly white British and more often female, and clonal diversity was possibly underestimated. Repertoire sampling happened only post peak T cell response.

As concerns this clone: As yet, its antigen is unknown.

Looked up from germline, CDR1 is LGHNA and CDR2 is YNFKEQ. With V trimmed by 1 base and J by 5 bases, 4 bases remained unmatched. This CDR3 contains 14 residues. This receptor was identified in an adult in good health. The input for sequencing was peripheral blood, taken on day 0 of AZD1222 vaccination. This chain uses TRBV4-2 with TRBJ2-7; 8 bases fit TRBD1. In DNA form, the CDR3 reads TGTGCCAGCAGCCAAGCGACAGGGGTCCACGAGCAGTACTTC. Its protein is CASSQATGVHEQYF.